The text below deals with one T cell receptor beta chain. Its matching antigen is unknown. The data stem from a study of T cells in localized non-small cell lung cancer. Whole-study results and caveats: Blood T cell density predicted longer survival; adjacent-lung clonality, shorter. Clonality peaked in uninvolved adjacent lung rather than tumor. In adjacent lung appeared a median approximately 61 of the top 100 tumor clones. Heterogeneity is still possible, as just one tumor region was sequenced.

Profiling relied on immunoSEQ multiplex PCR, and the TCRdb table lists in-frame clones only, not all of them. Of around 25,000 clones in the sample, more than 90% were seen once. Germline V gene data show CDR1 as SGHDT and CDR2 as YYEEEE. V lost 4 bases and J lost 4, with 15 bases in between. The CDR3 contains 15 residues. The sample was peripheral blood, taken before any cancer treatment. The chain joins TRBV5-6 to TRBJ1-5; D may be TRBD1 (6 bases). The receptor's source is a man aged 35-69 years with stage III squamous cell lung carcinoma. CDR3 region: CASSVGGLQNQPQHF. CDR3 bases: TGTGCCAGCAGCGTCGGGGGCCTCCAAAATCAGCCCCAGCATTTT.